What follows is one T cell receptor (beta chain) and its context. Authors' methods: For nucleated cells, counts were estimated from reference gene primer amplification. Only in-frame clones appear in the TCRdb table, and some are missing; sequencing was by immunoSEQ multiplex PCR. From that table come the V and J calls and clone size; the DNA was used to work out D and trimming. Of 150,000 to 200,000 clones listed, about 85% are singletons. From germline, CDR1 is LGHDT and CDR2 YNNKEL (reference sequence). CDR3 length: 13 residues. The J segment lost 4 bases and the V segment lost 3 bases, leaving 3 bases of the junction unmatched. This sample is drawn from a study of blood T cell repertoires in COVID-19. Across the study: T cells, B-cell-depleted T cells, or PBMCs provided the cDNA or gDNA that served as material.

The V and J genes are TRBV3-1 (or the pseudogene TRBV3-2) and TRBJ2-7; 7 bases map to TRBD1. The TCR was taken from a man aged 55 to 69 with active or convalescent COVID-19. Sequenced input: peripheral blood. CDR3 in DNA: TGTGCCAGCAGCCAGTACAGGGGTTACGAGCAGTACTTC. Residues: CASSQYRGYEQYF.